The T cell receptor beta chain under discussion was sequenced for a study of blood T cell repertoires in COVID-19. In the study overall: T cells, B-cell-depleted T cells, or PBMCs supplied cDNA or gDNA.

Repertoires were generated with immunoSEQ multiplex PCR, while TCRdb's copy carries only in-frame clones and drops some. The sample yields about 250,000 clones, 70% to 90% seen once. J was trimmed by 8 bases and V by 3 bases; bases with no gene match: 8. CDR3 length equals 14 residues. Germline CDR1 is SGDLS and CDR2 is YYNGEE. The receptor was isolated from a man at least 80 years old with acute or convalescent COVID-19. V and J are TRBV9 and TRBJ1-2; 9 positions agree with TRBD1. What was sequenced was peripheral blood. CDR3: CASSAGQGKYGYTF. The CDR3 DNA reads TGTGCCAGCAGCGCCGGACAGGGGAAGTACGGCTACACCTTC.